This entry lists 25 T cell receptor beta chains sequenced from one sample in a study of T-cell reconstitution after alpha-beta-depleted transplantation in children. The library targeted TCRbeta and was prepared with unique molecular identifiers. TCRdb used MiXCR to reprocess the PCR reads, holding one entry per CDR3 protein. Of fewer than 700,000 distinct CDR3 sequences listed, over 10% are singletons. The sequenced sample was PBMCs, mostly from graft donor cells, obtained 360 days after TCRalphabeta/CD19-depleted stem cell transplant. The receptors were sampled from a male patient younger than 18 who had a stem cell transplant for acute myeloid leukemia, so the T cells may come from the graft donor.

This clonotype showed up just a few times. The chain joins TRBV27 to TRBJ2-5, with D maybe TRBD1 (5 bases). The germline gives CDR1 MNHEY, CDR2 SMNVEV (reference sequence). The CDR3 runs to 16 residues. V was shortened by 3 bases and J by 6 bases, with 20 bases between the two germline ends. The CDR3 spells CASSFYARQHLQTQYF. The CDR3, as DNA: TGTGCCAGCAGTTTTTACGCCAGACAGCACCTCCAGACCCAGTACTTC.

This sequence joins TRBV4-2 and TRBJ2-1, with 8 bases fitting TRBD2. Unmatched junction bases numbered 9, after V lost 0 bases and J lost 2 bases. Germline-derived CDR1 and CDR2 are LGHNA and YNFKEQ. The CDR3 is 18 residues long. CDR3 DNA sequence: TGTGCCAGCAGCCAAGATAGGCTGGAGACTAGCGCCTACAATGAGCAGTTCTTC. It translates to CASSQDRLETSAYNEQFF.

This clonotype was seen a handful of times. V usage is TRBV4-3 and J usage is TRBJ2-5; no clear D gene. Looked up from germline, CDR1 is LGHNA and CDR2 is YSLEER. This CDR3 has 14 amino acids. With 0 bases removed from V and 5 bases from J, the gap between germline ends came to 10 bases. CDR3 protein: CASSQDRRKETQYF. The CDR3 DNA follows: TGCGCCAGCAGCCAAGATCGGCGGAAGGAGACCCAGTACTTC.

This clonotype was detected many times. This chain uses TRBV27 with TRBJ2-1, with D uncertain. The CDR3 contains 15 residues. Trimming stripped 3 bases from V and 0 bases from J, with 9 bases between. Germline V gives CDR1 MNHEY, CDR2 SMNVEV (reference sequence). The CDR3 region is CASSFVGSSYNEQFF. CDR3 in DNA: TGTGCCAGCAGTTTCGTTGGTAGCTCCTACAATGAGCAGTTCTTC.

This clonotype was counted at least ten times. The chain links TRBV7-6 to TRBJ2-7, with TRBD2 matching 10 bases. Germline V gene sequence: CDR1 SGHVS, CDR2 FNYEAQ. This CDR3 has 16 residues. J gave up 1 base and V 2 bases, and 5 bases lay outside the gene matches. The CDR3 sequence: CASSLTASGSSYEQYF. CDR3 DNA sequence: TGTGCCAGCAGCTTAACCGCTAGCGGGAGTTCCTACGAGCAGTACTTC.

The chain couples TRBV30 to TRBJ2-3, with D perhaps TRBD2 (5 bases). This CDR3 has 18 amino acids. Germline V gene sequence: CDR1 GTSNPN, CDR2 SVGIG (reference sequence). With 0 bases removed from V and 6 bases from J, the gap between germline ends came to 25 bases. The CDR3 DNA follows: TGTGCCTGGAGTGTTGTTCTTTTTGCGGGTGAGAGAGTCGATACGCAGTATTTT. It translates to CAWSVVLFAGERVDTQYF.

This clonotype was counted ten times or more. The chain links TRBV12-3 or TRBV12-4 to TRBJ2-2; D is undetermined. V was trimmed by 5 bases and J by 2 bases, leaving 18 bases between them. CDR3 length: 17 amino acids. The CDR3 here is CASSGRLGSRNTGELFF. In DNA, the CDR3 is TGTGCCAGCAGTGGCCGCCTTGGGTCTAGAAACACCGGGGAGCTGTTTTTT.

The chain recombines TRBV12-3 or TRBV12-4 with TRBJ2-1; 9 bases agree with TRBD1. Trimming removed 8 bases from V and 0 bases from J; junction bases left unmatched: 8. This CDR3 is built from 16 residues. CDR3 bases: TGTGCCAGCGGTGACAGGGGGTTGAGCTCCTACAATGAGCAGTTCTTC. Translation: CASGDRGLSSYNEQFF.

The rearrangement uses TRBV21-1 and TRBJ2-7. TRBV21-1 is a pseudogene locus. The CDR3 runs 13 residues. CDR3 loop: CASSKSGEHEQYF. The CDR3, as DNA: TGTGCCAGCAGCAAAAGTGGGGAACACGAGCAGTACTTC.

This clonotype turned up a few times. The chain has TRBV29-1 and TRBJ2-7; 7 bases line up with TRBD2. This CDR3 contains 14 residues. Germline CDR1 is SQVTM and CDR2 is ANQGSEA. Losses at the gene ends were 2 bases for V and 2 bases for J; bases not matched to a gene: 6. CDR3 region: CSVERAGAAYEQYF. The CDR3 bases are TGCAGCGTTGAACGGGCGGGAGCGGCCTACGAGCAGTACTTC.

This clonotype was seen ten or more times. This chain links TRBV15 with TRBJ2-7; D unclear. The CDR3 extends over 12 amino acids. The V gene's germline CDR1 is LNHNV and CDR2 YYDKDF (reference sequence). Deletions cut 0 bases from V and 7 bases from J, with 7 bases between. CDR3 protein: CATSRDYPEQYF. The CDR3 nucleotides are TGTGCCACCAGCAGAGATTACCCGGAGCAGTACTTC. Drawing the rest from reference TRBV15 and TRBJ2-7, the complete variable domain is DAMVIQNPRYQVTQFGKPVTLSCSQTLNHNVMYWYQQKSSQAPKLLFHYYDKDFNNEADTPDNFQSRRPNTSFCFLDIRSPGLGDTAMYLCATSRDYPEQYFGPGTRLTVT.

This clonotype was seen a few times. CDR3: CASSQSIRQNFYGYTF. The CDR3 DNA reads as TGTGCCAGCAGCCAGAGCATTCGACAGAACTTCTATGGCTACACCTTC. J is TRBJ1-2 and V is TRBV2, with TRBD1 as a possible D gene (5 bases). The CDR3 loop spans 16 amino acids. Looked up from germline, CDR1 is SNHLY and CDR2 is FYNNEI. V was shortened by 6 bases and J by 4 bases, with 21 bases between the two germline ends.

The sample holds many counts of this clonotype. The chain links TRBV20-1 to TRBJ2-1; no clear D gene. The V and J ends lost 2 bases and 0 bases respectively, with 8 bases between them. The germline V gene has CDR1 DFQATT and CDR2 SNEGSKA (reference sequence). This CDR3 region has 14 residues. CDR3 region: CSARTQSSYNEQFF. The CDR3, as DNA: TGCAGTGCTAGAACTCAGAGCTCCTACAATGAGCAGTTCTTC.

This clonotype occurred many times. Sequence at one end of the junction differs from germline and may be a read error. J is TRBJ2-1 and V is TRBV18, with D unclear. CDR3 size: 12 residues. In germline, CDR1 is KGHSH, CDR2 LQKENI. The CDR3 DNA sequence: TGCGCCAGCAGCCCGGCCGGGAATGAGCAGTTCTTC. Encoded protein: CASSPAGNEQFF.

The chain recombines TRBV5-1 with TRBJ2-1, with 7 nucleotides matching TRBD2. The CDR3 is 16 residues long. Per germline, CDR1 SGHRS and CDR2 YFSETQ. The junction had 14 bases not matched to a gene; V was cut back by 4 bases and J by 7 bases. CDR3 region: CASSNRTSGFGNEQFF. The CDR3 DNA follows: TGCGCCAGCAGCAACCGGACTAGTGGGTTTGGTAATGAGCAGTTCTTC.

This clonotype appeared many times. The V gene is TRBV7-9, the J gene TRBJ1-1; D remains ambiguous. V was pared by 2 bases and J by 1 base, with 11 bases between. The germline V gene has CDR1 SEHNR and CDR2 FQNEAQ (reference sequence). The CDR3 loop spans 15 amino acids. CDR3: CASSLTGISNTEAFF. CDR3 sequence (DNA): TGTGCCAGCAGCTTAACGGGTATATCGAACACTGAAGCTTTCTTT.

The table lists this clonotype with a few counts. V gene TRBV25-1 combines with J gene TRBJ2-1; 9 positions match TRBD2. The CDR3 contains 17 residues. Germline assignment: CDR1 MGHDK and CDR2 SYGVNS. The trim removed 4 bases at V and 8 bases at J, leaving 15 bases unmatched. CDR3 loop: CASSGNRLLAGDDEQFF. DNA for the CDR3: TGTGCCAGCAGTGGAAACCGGCTTTTAGCGGGAGATGATGAGCAGTTCTTC.

This sequence joins TRBV7-3 and TRBJ2-3; D ambiguous. Germline V lookup: CDR1 SGHTA, CDR2 FQGTGA. The CDR3 runs 14 residues. The V end lost 3 bases, the J end lost 6 bases, and 13 bases lay between the germline ends. CDR3 in amino acids: CASSFVGSGDTQYF. CDR3 sequence (DNA): TGTGCCAGCAGCTTTGTCGGCTCTGGGGATACGCAGTATTTT. Based on the CDR3 plus reference TRBV7-3 and TRBJ2-3, the full variable domain is GAGVSQTPSNKVTEKGKYVELRCDPISGHTALYWYRQSLGQGPEFLIYFQGTGAADDSGLPNDRFFAVRPEGSVSTLKIQRTERGDSAVYLCASSFVGSGDTQYFGPGTRLTVL.

This clonotype was observed many times. The chain employs TRBV20-1 and TRBJ2-3, with 8 bases identical to TRBD2. Germline V CDR1 and CDR2: DFQATT, SNEGSKA (reference sequence). The CDR3 has 17 residues. With V trimmed by 0 bases and J by 8 bases, 16 bases remained unmatched. CDR3 sequence (DNA): TGCAGTGCTAGAGATCCCGGGGCGGGAGGCCCCTATGGTACGCAGTATTTT. This sequence encodes CSARDPGAGGPYGTQYF.

This CDR3 reads CASSETSGRGSYNEQFF. The CDR3 DNA is TGCGCCAGCAGTGAGACTAGCGGGAGAGGATCCTACAATGAGCAGTTCTTC. V is TRBV10-1 and J is TRBJ2-1, with 11 bases aligning to TRBD2. From germline, CDR1 is WNHNN and CDR2 SYGVQD (reference sequence). J was trimmed by 1 base and V by 2 bases; bases with no gene match: 4. This CDR3 contains 17 residues.

Ten or more counts support this clonotype. The chain uses TRBV29-1 and TRBJ2-1; 8 bases are a match to TRBD2. Germline-derived CDR1 and CDR2 are SQVTM and ANQGSEA. J lost 3 bases, V lost 8 bases, and 9 bases had no gene match. The CDR3 covers 14 residues. The CDR3 region is CSTFSGTVYNEQFF. The CDR3 coding sequence is TGCAGCACCTTTAGCGGGACGGTCTACAATGAGCAGTTCTTC.

This clonotype was seen at least ten times. V and J are TRBV20-1 and TRBJ1-1; D is unclear. Looked up from germline, CDR1 is DFQATT and CDR2 is SNEGSKA (reference sequence). The germline V and J ends were trimmed by 2 bases and 7 bases, with 11 bases remaining between them. The CDR3 covers 12 residues. The CDR3 loop reads CSARKGGREAFF. The CDR3 coding sequence is TGCAGTGCTAGAAAGGGAGGACGTGAAGCTTTCTTT.

This clonotype was detected ten times or more. The chain carries TRBV7-8 and TRBJ2-5; D remains unclear. Germline assignment: CDR1 SGHVS and CDR2 FQNEAQ. This CDR3 has 14 amino acids. V lost 0 bases to trimming and J lost 7 bases, with 12 bases between them. CDR3 nucleotide sequence: TGTGCCAGCAGCTTAGCGCTCCGATCCGGGACCCAGTACTTC. As protein: CASSLALRSGTQYF.

This sequence joins TRBV5-1 and TRBJ2-3; 11 nucleotides align to TRBD1. J lost 0 bases, V lost 4 bases, and 7 bases had no gene match. This CDR3 has 17 amino acids. Germline-derived CDR1 and CDR2 are SGHRS and YFSETQ. CDR3 sequence reads: CASSPGQGAPSTDTQYF. The DNA for the CDR3 is TGCGCCAGCAGCCCCGGACAGGGGGCCCCCAGCACAGATACGCAGTATTTT.

The chain uses TRBV7-8 and TRBJ2-5; D may be TRBD2 (5 bases). Trimming pared 2 bases from V and 9 bases from J, leaving 16 bases between. Germline assignment: CDR1 SGHVS and CDR2 FQNEAQ. This CDR3 comprises 14 residues. In DNA, the CDR3 is TGTGCCAGCAGCTTAATCCTGGACTCTGGGGCCCAGTACTTC. Its translation is CASSLILDSGAQYF.